The clone carrying this T cell receptor (beta chain) has ten or more counts. The antigen is undetermined. The sample originates from a study of Graves' ophthalmopathy and Graves' hyperthyroidism. Study as a whole: Peripheral blood collection took place at initial diagnosis, before any treatment.

This CDR3 has 12 amino acids. V was trimmed by 7 bases and J by 1 base, leaving 8 bases between them. Regarding the study as a whole: The model's ophthalmopathy progression predictions had around 64% sensitivity and over 72% specificity. The 13-signature model separated ophthalmopathy from stable hyperthyroidism at over 85% sensitivity and approximately 79% specificity.

RNA transcripts provided the template for amplifying TCR beta CDR3 regions. HTBI-primed first-round RT-PCR preceded second-round multiplex PCR. In TCRdb, the multiplex PCR reads were re-called with MiXCR into one record per CDR3 protein. This table has some 400,000 distinct CDR3 sequences, approximately 16% appearing once. The receptor's source is a woman aged 18-29 years with Graves' ophthalmopathy. Source material: peripheral blood. The V call is TRBV12-3 or TRBV12-4, the J call TRBJ2-7, with no clear D. The CDR3 nucleotides are TGTGCCAGCACCGCCGGATCCTACGAGCAGTACTTC. This translates into CASTAGSYEQYF.